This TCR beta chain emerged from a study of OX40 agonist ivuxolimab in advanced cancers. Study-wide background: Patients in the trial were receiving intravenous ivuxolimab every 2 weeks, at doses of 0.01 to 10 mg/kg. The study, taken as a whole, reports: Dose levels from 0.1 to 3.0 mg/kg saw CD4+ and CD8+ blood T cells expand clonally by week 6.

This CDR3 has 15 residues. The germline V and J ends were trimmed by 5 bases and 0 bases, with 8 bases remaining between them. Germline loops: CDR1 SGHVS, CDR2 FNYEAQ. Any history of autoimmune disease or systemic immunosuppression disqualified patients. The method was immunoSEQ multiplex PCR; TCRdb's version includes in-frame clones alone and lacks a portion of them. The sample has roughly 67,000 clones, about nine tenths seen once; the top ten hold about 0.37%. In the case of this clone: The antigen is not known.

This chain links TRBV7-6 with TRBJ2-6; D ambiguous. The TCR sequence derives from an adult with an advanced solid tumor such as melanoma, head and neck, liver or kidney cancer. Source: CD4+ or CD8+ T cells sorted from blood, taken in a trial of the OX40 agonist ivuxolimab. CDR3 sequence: CASSQTASGANVLTF. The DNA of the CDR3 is TGTGCCAGCAGCCAAACGGCCTCTGGGGCCAACGTCCTGACTTTC.